The 17 T cell receptor beta chains presented below share a single source sample, sequenced in a study of T cell repertoires in cytomegalovirus infection. TCRdb independently ran MiXCR on the reads; one entry per CDR3 protein. The table includes 150,000 to 200,000 distinct CDR3 sequences, 25% to 30% detected once. Sequenced sample: PBMCs. Receptor source: a human donor in good health (CMV status not recorded). Some clones in this sample may be carry-over from other donors' samples.

V usage is TRBV11-2 and J usage is TRBJ2-7, with a weak D call TRBD2 (5 bases). Trimming stripped 0 bases from V and 6 bases from J, with 9 bases between. The germline CDR1 and CDR2 sequences are SGHAT and FQNNGV. The CDR3 has 13 residues. CDR3 loop: CASSLDTGSEQYF. The CDR3 DNA reads as TGTGCCAGCAGCTTAGATACGGGGAGCGAGCAGTACTTC.

The chain employs TRBV11-2 and TRBJ1-4, with D possibly TRBD1 on 5 matching bases. V was cut by 5 bases and J by 8 bases, with 15 bases left in between. There are 14 residues in the CDR3. CDR1 is SGHAT, CDR2 FQNNGV, per germline. CDR3 protein: CASSPGTHGEKLFF. CDR3 nucleotide sequence: TGTGCCAGCAGCCCCGGGACCCACGGAGAAAAACTGTTTTTT.

This clonotype was observed once. The chain is built from TRBV5-1 and TRBJ2-1, with 7 bases lining up with TRBD1. With V trimmed by 2 bases and J by 2 bases, 4 bases remained unmatched. CDR1 and CDR2 from the germline V gene are SGHRS and YFSETQ. The CDR3 runs 15 residues. The CDR3 nucleotides are TGCGCCAGCAGCTTCGGGACAGAAGCCTACAATGAGCAGTTCTTC. Translating it yields CASSFGTEAYNEQFF.

The chain joins TRBV5-6 to TRBJ1-1; TRBD1 is a possible D gene (6 bases). Germline V gene data show CDR1 as SGHDT and CDR2 as YYEEEE. The ends were cut back, 5 bases at V and 7 bases at J, with 18 bases in the middle. The CDR3 sequence is 14 residues long. Here the CDR3 DNA reads TGTGCCAGCAGTCTCGAGGGGGGGCAGAATGAAGCTTTCTTT. Translating gives CASSLEGGQNEAFF.

This clonotype has a single count. The CDR3 nucleotides are TGTGCCAGCAGTGAAGATGTGGCGATTGAAGCTTTCTTT. Its protein product is CASSEDVAIEAFF. The rearrangement joins TRBV2 to TRBJ1-1, with D hard to call. Per germline, CDR1 SNHLY and CDR2 FYNNEI. The germline V and J ends were trimmed by 1 base and 7 bases, with 10 bases remaining between them. The CDR3 extends over 13 amino acids.

The CDR3, as DNA: TGTGCTAGTGCCGCAGATGCCAAAGAGACCCAGTACTTC. Its translation is CASAADAKETQYF. V usage is TRBV12-5 and J usage is TRBJ2-5; D is uncertain. Germline-derived CDR1 and CDR2 are LGHNT and FRNRAP. This CDR3 has 13 amino acids. Trimming took 7 bases from V and 3 from J, leaving 12 bases between them.

The chain combines TRBV2 with TRBJ2-2; D gene ambiguous. The CDR3 has 16 amino acids. V was trimmed by 4 bases and J by 0 bases, leaving 12 bases between them. Germline loops: CDR1 SNHLY, CDR2 FYNNEI. The chain's CDR3 is CASSGKRVANTGELFF. In DNA, the CDR3 is TGTGCCAGCAGTGGAAAAAGGGTCGCGAACACCGGGGAGCTGTTTTTT.

This chain joins TRBV29-1 and TRBJ2-4, with a possible D match to TRBD2 (5 bases). The V end lost 4 bases, the J end lost 4 bases, and 14 bases lay between the germline ends. The CDR3 spans 14 residues. Germline CDR1 and CDR2: SQVTM and ANQGSEA. The DNA for the CDR3 is TGCAGCGTTGCTGTGGCTGGAGGTAAAAACATTCAGTACTTC. It yields the protein CSVAVAGGKNIQYF. Looking up the rest from reference TRBV29-1 and TRBJ2-4 gives the full variable domain: SAVISQKPSRDICQRGTSLTIQCQVDSQVTMMFWYRQQPGQSLTLIATANQGSEATYESGFVIDKFPISRPNLTFSTLTVSNMSPEDSSIYLCSVAVAGGKNIQYFGAGTRLSVL.

The chain couples TRBV7-2 to TRBJ2-7, with 8 positions matching TRBD2. CDR1 SGHTA and CDR2 FQGNSA come from the germline V gene. The ends lost 5 bases at V and 0 bases at J; junction bases unmatched: 6. The CDR3 runs to 15 residues. The CDR3 region is CASSTTSASSYEQYF. In DNA form, the CDR3 reads TGTGCCAGCAGCACGACTAGCGCCAGCTCCTACGAGCAGTACTTC.

V is TRBV29-1 and J is TRBJ1-2, with D uncertain. Germline lookup yields CDR1 SQVTM and CDR2 ANQGSEA. V was pared by 4 bases and J by 6 bases, with 9 bases between. CDR3 length equals 11 residues. The CDR3 protein is CSVVVRHGYTF. CDR3 nucleotide sequence: TGCAGCGTTGTAGTACGGCATGGCTACACCTTC. Full variable domain (remainder filled in from reference TRBV29-1 and TRBJ1-2): SAVISQKPSRDICQRGTSLTIQCQVDSQVTMMFWYRQQPGQSLTLIATANQGSEATYESGFVIDKFPISRPNLTFSTLTVSNMSPEDSSIYLCSVVVRHGYTFGSGTRLTVV.

J is TRBJ2-1 and V is TRBV11-3, with TRBD2 as a possible D gene (6 bases). This CDR3 is 15 amino acids long. The V end lost 3 bases, the J end lost 5 bases, and 14 bases lay between the germline ends. Per germline, CDR1 SGHNT and CDR2 YENEEA. DNA of the CDR3: TGTGCCAGCAGCTTTAGTCCTAGCGCCGACAATGAGCAGTTCTTC. As protein: CASSFSPSADNEQFF.

The chain combines TRBV7-9 with TRBJ2-7, with D possibly being TRBD1 (6 bases). Germline lookup yields CDR1 SEHNR and CDR2 FQNEAQ (reference sequence). V shed 4 bases and J shed 0 bases, with 10 bases lying between them. The CDR3 contains 14 residues. CDR3 sequence: CASSSDRISYEQYF. CDR3 DNA sequence: TGTGCCAGCAGCTCCGACAGGATCTCCTACGAGCAGTACTTC.

This rearrangement joins TRBV5-6 to TRBJ1-1; 10 positions agree with TRBD1. V gave up 6 bases and J gave up 11 bases; unmatched junction bases: 10. This CDR3 has 13 amino acids. In germline, CDR1 is SGHDT, CDR2 YYEEEE. The CDR3 protein is CASNPPGQGRAFF. The CDR3 DNA is TGTGCCAGCAACCCGCCGGGACAGGGGAGGGCTTTCTTT.

V is TRBV5-1 and J is TRBJ1-1; D is uncertain. The CDR3 is 14 amino acids. The germline V gene has CDR1 SGHRS and CDR2 YFSETQ. V dropped 2 bases and J dropped 4 bases, with 12 bases sitting between them. For the CDR3, the DNA is TGCGCCAGCAGCTTCCGGGCTCGGGGCACTGAAGCTTTCTTT. It translates to CASSFRARGTEAFF. The entire variable domain, with the rest obtained from reference TRBV5-1 and TRBJ1-1, is as follows: KAGVTQTPRYLIKTRGQQVTLSCSPISGHRSVSWYQQTPGQGLQFLFEYFSETQRNKGNFPGRFSGRQFSNSRSEMNVSTLELGDSALYLCASSFRARGTEAFFGQGTRLTVV.

The chain combines TRBV14 with TRBJ2-1, with 8 bases matching TRBD2. Germline V lookup: CDR1 SGHDN, CDR2 FVKESK. J was trimmed by 4 bases and V by 3 bases; bases with no gene match: 8. This CDR3 is 16 amino acids long. The CDR3 nucleotides are TGTGCCAGCAGCCACCTAGGACTAGCCGGTTACAATGAGCAGTTCTTC. This translates into CASSHLGLAGYNEQFF.

A few counts support this clonotype. The genes are TRBV5-1 and TRBJ2-3; D not certain. Trimming pared 3 bases from V and 4 bases from J, leaving 12 bases between. The CDR3 consists of 14 residues. The germline CDR1 and CDR2 sequences are SGHRS and YFSETQ. CDR3 nucleotides: TGCGCCAGCAGCTCCCCGGCAGAACCAGATACGCAGTATTTT. Protein product: CASSSPAEPDTQYF.

In its sample, this clonotype was seen a few times. The gene calls are TRBV7-6 and TRBJ2-7, with D tentatively TRBD1 or TRBD2 (5 bases each). CDR1 and CDR2 from the germline V gene are SGHVS and FNYEAQ. The length of the CDR3 is 14 residues. With 3 bases removed from V and 6 bases from J, the gap between germline ends came to 15 bases. The DNA of the CDR3 is TGTGCCAGCAGCTTTTCCGGGACGACTCGCGAGCAGTACTTC. It encodes CASSFSGTTREQYF.